This is a list of T cell receptor beta chains from one sample in a study of memory CD4+ T cells and cytomegalovirus serostatus. Generated by immunoSEQ multiplex PCR, the TCRdb table keeps only in-frame clones and is missing some. The table lists about 92,000 clones, 80% of them singletons. The material sequenced was memory CD4+ T cells from blood. These receptors all stem from an adult in good health and CMV-seropositive. Each CDR3 is given with its conserved first and last residue. A D gene is named only where the DNA matches it firmly. The size entry is marked missing in some rows and otherwise reads once, few, many or a size class.

clone_size,j_call,v_call,d_call,cdr3_aa,cdr3_nt
NA,TRBJ2-2,TRBV9,NA,CASSVGSRTGELFF,TGTGCCAGCAGCGTAGGGTCTCGGACCGGGGAGCTGTTTTTT
once,TRBJ2-5,TRBV7-2,NA,CASSSWAGKETQYF,TGTGCCAGCAGCTCCTGGGCAGGGAAGGAGACCCAGTACTTC
NA,TRBJ1-1,TRBV9,TRBD1,CASSATWTGGRTEAFF,TGTGCCAGCAGCGCGACTTGGACAGGGGGCCGGACTGAAGCTTTCTTT
NA,TRBJ2-3,TRBV15,NA,CATSRPPGDTQYF,TGTGCCACCAGCAGACCCCCGGGCGATACGCAGTATTTT
NA,TRBJ1-5,TRBV28,NA,CASSLAHQPQHF,TGTGCCAGCAGTTTAGCCCATCAGCCCCAGCATTTT
NA,TRBJ2-1,TRBV10-3,TRBD2,CATTSGSPYNEQFF,TGTGCCACGACCAGCGGGAGTCCATACAATGAGCAGTTCTTC
NA,TRBJ1-2,TRBV15,NA,CATSRLQGIGGYTF,TGTGCCACCAGCAGATTACAAGGTATAGGTGGCTACACCTTC
few,TRBJ1-2,TRBV30,NA,CAWSGRGESYGYTF,TGTGCCTGGAGTGGACGGGGCGAAAGCTATGGCTACACCTTC
NA,TRBJ1-1,TRBV19,TRBD1,CASSITRDREAFF,TGTGCCAGTAGTATCACCCGGGACAGGGAAGCTTTCTTT
NA,TRBJ2-7,TRBV28,NA,CASSLKGYEQYF,TGTGCCAGCAGTTTAAAGGGTTACGAGCAGTACTTC
NA,TRBJ1-3,TRBV7-2,NA,CASSLPEGNTIYF,TGTGCCAGCAGCTTACCGGAAGGAAACACCATATATTTT
NA,TRBJ2-2,TRBV27,NA,CASSLAQTTGELFF,TGTGCCAGCAGTTTGGCACAGACCACCGGGGAGCTGTTTTTT
NA,TRBJ2-1,TRBV5-1,TRBD2,CASSRESGREQFF,TGCGCCAGCAGCAGGGAGAGCGGGAGGGAGCAGTTCTTC
NA,TRBJ2-1,TRBV7-2,TRBD2,CASSQTSGNEQFF,TGTGCCAGCAGCCAGACTAGCGGGAATGAGCAGTTCTTC
NA,TRBJ2-5,TRBV4-3,NA,CASSQEHSGWETQYF,TGCGCCAGCAGCCAAGAGCATTCAGGGTGGGAGACCCAGTACTTC
few,TRBJ1-1,TRBV5-1,NA,CASSSDANTEAFF,TGCGCCAGCAGCTCCGACGCGAACACTGAAGCTTTCTTT
few,TRBJ1-5,TRBV18,TRBD1,CASSRGQAQNQPQHF,TGTGCCAGCTCACGGGGACAGGCCCAGAATCAGCCCCAGCATTTT
once,TRBJ1-3,TRBV7-2,NA,CASSLEGVGNTIYF,TGTGCCAGCAGCTTAGAGGGAGTCGGAAACACCATATATTTT
NA,TRBJ2-2,TRBV6-5,TRBD1,CASSRQGGGGELFF,TGTGCCAGCAGTCGACAGGGGGGCGGTGGGGAGCTGTTTTTT
many,TRBJ1-1,TRBV7-9,NA,CASSPESRNTEAFF,TGTGCCAGCAGCCCAGAATCACGGAACACTGAAGCTTTCTTT
NA,TRBJ2-1,TRBV5-6,TRBD2,CASSSGTSGSNEQFF,TGTGCCAGCAGCTCCGGGACTAGCGGGTCCAATGAGCAGTTCTTC
NA,TRBJ1-1,TRBV7-2,NA,CASLPGGMYTEAFF,TGTGCCAGTCTCCCGGGGGGAATGTACACTGAAGCTTTCTTT
NA,TRBJ2-2,TRBV7-2,NA,CASSRVNTGELFF,TGTGCCAGCAGCCGGGTAAACACCGGGGAGCTGTTTTTT
NA,TRBJ1-2,TRBV6-1,TRBD1,CASSENRGPGYGYTF,TGTGCCAGCAGTGAAAACAGGGGGCCGGGCTATGGCTACACCTTC
NA,TRBJ2-6,TRBV30,NA,CAWSVYRATFSGANVLTF,TGTGCCTGGAGTGTATACAGGGCCACCTTCTCTGGGGCCAACGTCCTGACTTTC
few,TRBJ1-1,TRBV9,NA,CASSVATETEAFF,TGTGCCAGCAGCGTAGCGACAGAAACCGAAGCTTTCTTT
NA,TRBJ1-6,TRBV6-5,TRBD1,CASSYGTGYNSPLHF,TGTGCCAGCAGTTACGGGACAGGCTATAATTCACCCCTCCACTTT
NA,TRBJ1-5,TRBV27,NA,CATRPAGSYSNQPQHF,TGTGCCACTCGCCCCGCTGGATCCTATAGCAATCAGCCCCAGCATTTT
NA,TRBJ1-2,TRBV19,NA,CASSNPGYGYTF,TGTGCCAGTAGTAACCCAGGCTATGGCTACACCTTC